What follows are 21 T cell receptor beta chains derived from one specimen sequenced in a study of pediatric ulcerative colitis. During colonoscopy, one to two rectal pinch biopsies were collected. Using immunoSEQ multiplex PCR, the repertoire was profiled, and TCRdb retains in-frame clones only, with some absent. Here the sample spans roughly 45,000 clones, around 79% being singletons. The sequencing sample was made of gut tissue. The origin of the receptors is a girl aged 5-17 years with moderate ulcerative colitis.

The rearrangement links TRBV5-4 to TRBJ1-2, with 7 positions matching TRBD1. The CDR3 is 14 residues long. J was trimmed by 4 bases and V by 3 bases; bases with no gene match: 6. Germline V gene sequence: CDR1 SGHNT, CDR2 YYREEE (reference sequence). The CDR3 loop reads CASSSARDSYGYTF. In DNA form, the CDR3 reads TGTGCCAGCAGCTCCGCCCGGGACAGCTATGGCTACACCTTC.

The rearrangement joins TRBV7-3 to TRBJ2-6; TRBD1 matches at 9 bases. J was trimmed by 2 bases and V by 5 bases; bases with no gene match: 4. CDR3 length equals 16 residues. Germline V CDR1 and CDR2: SGHTA, FQGTGA. CDR3 in DNA: TGTGCCAGCAGCCAACAGGGGGCCACTGGGGCCAACGTCCTGACTTTC. Its translation is CASSQQGATGANVLTF.

V usage is TRBV11-1 and J usage is TRBJ2-5; D is uncertain. V lost 5 bases and J 2 bases, leaving 12 bases between the germline ends. The V gene's germline CDR1 is SGHAT and CDR2 FQDESV (reference sequence). This CDR3 region has 14 residues. The chain's CDR3 is CASSPGRVQETQYF. CDR3 sequence (DNA): TGTGCCAGCAGCCCGGGCCGCGTACAAGAGACCCAGTACTTC.

This clone came up a few times. The chain links TRBV9 to TRBJ1-5; no definite D call. The V gene lost 0 bases and the J gene lost 7 bases, with 11 bases spanning the gap. This CDR3 is 14 amino acids long. Germline V CDR1 and CDR2: SGDLS, YYNGEE. For the CDR3, the DNA is TGTGCCAGCAGCGTAGAGGAGGGCCAACAGCCCCAGCATTTT. It encodes CASSVEEGQQPQHF.

The rearrangement links TRBV4-1 to TRBJ2-4, with 12 bases matching TRBD2. The CDR3 contains 19 residues. CDR1 and CDR2 from the germline V gene are MGHRA and YSYEKL. With 0 bases clipped from V and 0 bases from J, the junction kept 6 bases outside the gene matches. CDR3 sequence: CASSQDPLAGGLAKNIQYF. The CDR3 DNA reads TGCGCCAGCAGCCAAGATCCACTAGCGGGGGGCTTAGCCAAAAACATTCAGTACTTC.

This sequence joins TRBV4-1 and TRBJ2-2; 8 bases align to TRBD1. CDR1 and CDR2 (germline): MGHRA, YSYEKL. Trimming at V came to 0 bases and at J to 7 bases, leaving 13 bases not matched to a gene. The CDR3 has 18 residues. The DNA for the CDR3 is TGCGCCAGCAGCCAAGAGTCAATGACAGGGGTAGGGGTCGGGGAGCTGTTTTTT. Its translation is CASSQESMTGVGVGELFF.

The V gene is TRBV11-2, the J gene TRBJ2-1, with D unresolved. Germline V lookup: CDR1 SGHAT, CDR2 FQNNGV. The CDR3 has 12 residues. Trimming stripped 5 bases from V and 7 bases from J, with 9 bases between. CDR3 DNA: TGTGCCAGCAGCCCAAGAATAAATGAGCAGTTCTTC. Its translation: CASSPRINEQFF. Supplemented by reference TRBV11-2 and TRBJ2-1, the full variable domain reads EAGVAQSPRYKIIEKRQSVAFWCNPISGHATLYWYQQILGQGPKLLIQFQNNGVVDDSQLPKDRFSAERLKGVDSTLKIQPAKLEDSAVYLCASSPRINEQFFGPGTRLTVL.

CDR3 in amino acids: CASSLEGQGFAEAFF. Written as DNA, the CDR3 is TGCGCCAGCAGCTTGGAGGGACAGGGGTTCGCTGAAGCTTTCTTT. The chain couples TRBV5-1 to TRBJ1-1; 10 nucleotides align to TRBD1. Germline lookup yields CDR1 SGHRS and CDR2 YFSETQ. The V segment lost 0 bases and the J segment 6 bases; nucleotides outside the gene matches: 5. CDR3 length equals 15 residues.

This chain links TRBV9 with TRBJ2-1, with 7 bases matching TRBD1. After removal of 3 bases from V and 0 bases from J, the junction contained 3 bases not matched to a gene. The germline gives CDR1 SGDLS, CDR2 YYNGEE. This CDR3 has 15 residues. The CDR3 bases are TGTGCCAGCAGCGCGGACAGGAGCTCCTACAATGAGCAGTTCTTC. This codes for CASSADRSSYNEQFF.

V usage is TRBV6-5 and J usage is TRBJ1-2, with TRBD1 matching 8 bases. From germline, CDR1 is MNHEY and CDR2 SVGAGI. The CDR3 is 15 amino acids. V was clipped by 6 bases and J by 3 bases; unmatched bases: 9. This CDR3 is CASSPRTGTYYGYTF. CDR3 sequence (DNA): TGTGCCAGCAGCCCCCGGACAGGGACTTACTATGGCTACACCTTC.

The chain uses TRBV5-1 and TRBJ2-5; 12 bases are a match to TRBD2. Germline V gives CDR1 SGHRS, CDR2 YFSETQ. V lost 4 bases to trimming and J lost 1 base; unmatched junction nucleotides: 23. This CDR3 is 22 amino acids long. The CDR3 is CASSPPTSGRWGGRGPQETQYF. The CDR3, as DNA: TGCGCCAGCAGCCCCCCGACTAGCGGGAGATGGGGGGGGCGGGGGCCCCAAGAGACCCAGTACTTC.

This chain connects TRBV19 to TRBJ2-1; D is perhaps TRBD2 (6 bases). This CDR3 spans 17 amino acids. V lost 1 base to trimming and J lost 2 bases, with 15 bases between them. CDR1 LNHDA and CDR2 SQIVND come from the germline V gene (reference sequence). DNA for the CDR3: TGTGCCAGTAGTATAGGACTAGGGCGAAACACCTACAATGAGCAGTTCTTC. This codes for CASSIGLGRNTYNEQFF.

V is TRBV28 and J is TRBJ1-3; D uncertain. V was pared by 2 bases and J by 7 bases, with 12 bases between. The CDR3 sequence is 14 residues long. The germline V gene encodes CDR1 MDHEN and CDR2 SYDVKM. The CDR3 region is CASSLTSGRNTIYF. The CDR3 DNA is TGTGCCAGCAGTTTAACGTCTGGGAGGAACACCATATATTTT.

The chain has TRBV7-2 and TRBJ1-3; TRBD1 aligns across 8 bases. Trimming took 4 bases from V and 0 from J; bases not matched to a gene: 11. CDR1 SGHTA and CDR2 FQGNSA come from the germline V gene. This CDR3 has 18 residues. This CDR3 is CASSSYPTGASSGNTIYF. In nucleotides, the CDR3 is TGTGCCAGCAGCTCCTACCCGACAGGGGCCTCCTCTGGAAACACCATATATTTT.

The chain employs TRBV4-2 and TRBJ2-7; tentative D call: TRBD1 (7 bases). Looked up from germline, CDR1 is LGHNA and CDR2 is YNFKEQ. Trimming shortened V by 1 base and J by 3 bases, and 10 bases separated the two germline ends. This CDR3 has 14 amino acids. The CDR3 sequence is CASSQGRGVYEQYF. The CDR3 DNA reads as TGTGCCAGCAGCCAAGGCAGGGGGGTCTACGAGCAGTACTTC.

This clone showed up just once. The genes are TRBV12-1 and TRBJ2-3. TRBV12-1 is deemed a pseudogene. The CDR3 extends over 16 amino acids. CDR3 amino acids: CASLHGWDESPDTQYF. CDR3 DNA: TGTGCCAGCCTCCATGGATGGGACGAGTCCCCAGATACGCAGTATTTT.

This rearrangement joins TRBV6-6 to TRBJ2-7; D might be TRBD1 (6 bases). V was clipped by 6 bases and J by 6 bases, with 15 bases between them. This CDR3 has 13 amino acids. Germline loops: CDR1 MNHNY, CDR2 SVGAGI (reference sequence). The CDR3 sequence: CASSPPTGIEQYF. In DNA form, the CDR3 reads TGTGCCAGCAGCCCACCCACAGGGATCGAGCAGTACTTC.

This clone was detected only a few times. The J gene is TRBJ1-5, the V gene TRBV4-1; D unclear. From germline, CDR1 is MGHRA and CDR2 YSYEKL. Trimming stripped 1 base from V and 9 bases from J, with 10 bases between. The CDR3 runs to 13 residues. This CDR3 reads CASSQGRFGPQHF. The CDR3 coding sequence is TGCGCCAGCAGCCAAGGACGTTTCGGGCCCCAGCATTTT.

The chain employs TRBV29-1 and TRBJ2-7, with TRBD1 as a possible D gene (5 bases). V was shortened by 6 bases and J by 0 bases, with 15 bases between the two germline ends. The CDR3 sequence is 14 residues long. Germline V CDR1 and CDR2: SQVTM, ANQGSEA. The DNA for the CDR3 is TGCAGCGTATCTACAGGTGGCAACTCCTACGAGCAGTACTTC. Its translation: CSVSTGGNSYEQYF.

The chain joins TRBV19 to TRBJ2-7, with TRBD1 matching 8 bases. V dropped 5 bases and J dropped 4; count of bases not matched to a gene: 7. The CDR3 totals 14 residues. Looked up from germline, CDR1 is LNHDA and CDR2 is SQIVND (reference sequence). The CDR3 sequence is CASSGQGGIYEQYF. The DNA of the CDR3 is TGTGCCAGTAGTGGACAGGGTGGGATTTACGAGCAGTACTTC.

This rearrangement joins TRBV11-2 to TRBJ1-6, with a weak D call TRBD1 (5 bases). The germline V and J ends were trimmed by 0 bases and 4 bases, with 10 bases remaining between them. CDR1 and CDR2 from the germline V gene are SGHAT and FQNNGV. CDR3 length equals 16 residues. The CDR3 region is CASSLEGRQYNSPLHF. The CDR3 DNA reads TGTGCCAGCAGCTTAGAGGGAAGACAGTATAATTCACCCCTCCACTTT.